This T cell receptor (beta chain) was identified during a study of CD8+ T cells in alopecia areata. About the research overall: Scalp area affected, as a percentage, set the severity score of treated patients.

General study findings and limits: Compared with normal scalp, lesional scalp had higher clonality and more expanded CD8+ clones.

The V gene lost 1 base and the J gene lost 4 bases, with 6 bases spanning the gap. CDR1 is SGDLS, CDR2 YYNGEE, per germline. The CDR3 loop spans 13 amino acids. Following extraction, RNA underwent reverse transcription to cDNA, which served as the sequencing template. TCRdb's table, derived via immunoSEQ multiplex PCR, lists solely in-frame clones and lacks some. The table has some 100,000 clones, 40% to 50% seen once. As regards this clone: The antigen remains unidentified.

Treatment meaning: oral pan-JAK inhibitor, 5-10 mg twice daily. Punch biopsies of lesional scalp, plus peripheral blood, were taken from alopecia areata patients. This clonotype was sampled from a human donor with alopecia areata. The chain is built from TRBV9 and TRBJ1-5; D is uncertain. The specimen was CD8+ T cells sorted from blood, collected at week 24, from a patient treated with tofacitinib. DNA for the CDR3: TGTGCCAGCAGCGTAAAACCTAATCAGCCCCAGCATTTT. Translating it yields CASSVKPNQPQHF.